Described below is a single T cell receptor (beta chain) sequence and its context. V lost 5 bases to trimming and J lost 6 bases; unmatched junction nucleotides: 8. Germline CDR1 SGHAT, CDR2 FQDESV (reference sequence). The CDR3 extends over 15 amino acids. This sample is drawn from a study of blood T cell repertoires in COVID-19. Looking at the study overall: Acute and convalescent COVID-19 specimens originated in the United States, Italy and Spain. Nucleic acid was either cDNA or gDNA, and it came from T cells, B-cell-depleted T cells, or PBMCs.

Per the authors' pipeline: It was from reference gene primer amplification that nucleated cell counts were estimated. Assay used: immunoSEQ multiplex PCR; TCRdb lists only in-frame clones, some missing. V, J and clone size were drawn from that table, and D and trimming were deduced from the DNA. The profile covers under 200,000 clones, with 75% to 95% appearing a single time and 0.53% taken by the ten largest. What was sequenced was peripheral blood. The TCR originated in a man in his fifties with acute or convalescent COVID-19. The chain links TRBV11-1 to TRBJ2-2; 8 nucleotides agree with TRBD1. As DNA, the CDR3 is TGTGCCAGCAGCCCCCGGGACAGGTTCGCCGGGGAGCTGTTTTTT. As protein: CASSPRDRFAGELFF.